The T cell receptor (beta chain) under discussion was sequenced for a study of T cell repertoires in cytomegalovirus infection. TCRdb ran MiXCR on the reads and lists one entry per CDR3 protein. The data hold 200,000 to 300,000 distinct CDR3 sequences, with about an eighth observed a single time. The CDR3 consists of 16 residues. V was pared by 4 bases and J by 7 bases, with 13 bases of the junction left unmatched. Per the germline V gene, CDR1 is SGHRS and CDR2 is YFSETQ. The TCR sequence derives from a human donor in good health (CMV status not recorded). Some clones in this sample may be carry-over from other donors' samples. Sequenced material: PBMCs. The V and J genes are TRBV5-1 and TRBJ2-3, with 9 bases aligning to TRBD2. CDR3 bases: TGCGCCAGCAGCGCCGGGGGACTAGCCCACACGAATACGCAGTATTTT. Translation: CASSAGGLAHTNTQYF.